A single TCR beta chain is shown here with its context. Its antigen is undetermined. V gave up 2 bases and J gave up 9 bases, with 14 bases separating them. The CDR3 covers 14 residues. Germline CDR1 and CDR2: LGHDT and YNNKEL (reference sequence). This specimen comes from a study of identical twins. Broader study findings: These conclusions were based on statistical analysis (cross-sectional, not following the same donors). Models predicted too little out-of-frame TCR alpha sharing in monozygotic twins.

TCRdb itself ran the 5' RACE reads through MiXCR, one entry per CDR3 protein. Of more than 1.5 million distinct CDR3 sequences in the sample, under 35% were seen once. This TCR was recovered from a newborn girl in good health. The rearrangement joins TRBV3-1 to TRBJ1-5; a weak D match, TRBD1 (6 bases). The sequencing sample was made of cord blood. CDR3 residues: CASSQRTAPGPQHF. The CDR3 DNA follows: TGTGCCAGCAGCCAAAGGACAGCCCCAGGGCCCCAGCATTTT.